This TCR beta chain was retrieved from a study of blood T cell repertoires in COVID-19 (dated by TCRdb to 2020 to 2022). Study-wide context: Samples covering the acute and convalescent phases of COVID-19 were provided by collaborators in the United States, Italy and Spain. The material from the prospective study consisted of cDNA or gDNA derived from T cells, B-cell-depleted T cells, or PBMCs. The dataset comprised deeply sampled blood TCRbeta repertoires from subjects exposed to, actively infected with, or recovered from COVID-19. The repertoires were made available in a free public database intended to serve as a resource for research on the immune response to SARS-CoV-2. Samples were obtained from the ongoing ImmuneRACE study (first 160 participants) and from 1,254 subjects provided by 6 global collaborators. The sample metadata nearly always contained a de-identified subject ID, COVID-19 status, age in years and sex. Where HLA class I and class II types were available, the types were taken from metadata supplied by the sample provider, not from assay-based typing.

The CDR3 goes from the cysteine to the phenylalanine over 12 residues. Only the CDR3 DNA stays, 36 bases, in frame from base 1. The germline V and J ends show losses of 4 bases and 9 bases respectively, and no gene match explains 4 bases of the junction. As encoded in the germline V gene (reference sequence), CDR1 is MNHEY while CDR2 is SMNVEV. A second Seattle source provided samples from volunteer blood donors who had recovered from COVID-19. Collaborating institutions collected whole blood in K2EDTA tubes following their own protocols. For TCRbeta analysis, collaborators shipped samples in one of three forms: frozen whole blood, isolated PBMCs, or DNA extracted from either of those sample types. TCRbeta CDR3 regions were amplified from genomic DNA using the immunoSEQ Assay, a bias-controlled multiplex PCR. Processing in the source paper ran as follows. The number of nucleated cells in each sample was estimated by amplification of reference gene primers within the assay. To quantify the absolute abundance of each unique TCRbeta CDR3 rearrangement, sequence reads were collapsed and filtered. Productive Simpson clonality was computed per sample as the square root of Simpson's diversity index over productive rearrangements. Not all clones reach the TCRdb copy of this immuneACCESS table, which keeps in-frame sequences only. Checked studies attribute under half of the gap to unresolved V genes and leave the rest unexplained. D and trimming come from the DNA, and the V and J calls and clone size come from that table. The sample profile shows 250,000 to 350,000 clones; around 87% of them were found once. Jointly, the top ten make up approximately 7.8% of the sample.

What the work shows at the level of the full study, not this receptor alone: Clinical and demographic metadata were provided uncurated, with the amount varying by source and participant.

About this clone itself: This receptor's antigen is unknown. The sample holds no much larger clone one base away, and base qualities are not on file.

The source is a woman aged 45-60 years who had recovered from COVID-19. The chain is made from TRBV27 and TRBJ2-7; 9 bases in the middle match TRBD2. Sample: peripheral blood. The DNA sequence reads TGTGCCAGCAGTTCGGGACTAGCTGGGCAGTACTTC. The resulting protein is CASSSGLAGQYF.